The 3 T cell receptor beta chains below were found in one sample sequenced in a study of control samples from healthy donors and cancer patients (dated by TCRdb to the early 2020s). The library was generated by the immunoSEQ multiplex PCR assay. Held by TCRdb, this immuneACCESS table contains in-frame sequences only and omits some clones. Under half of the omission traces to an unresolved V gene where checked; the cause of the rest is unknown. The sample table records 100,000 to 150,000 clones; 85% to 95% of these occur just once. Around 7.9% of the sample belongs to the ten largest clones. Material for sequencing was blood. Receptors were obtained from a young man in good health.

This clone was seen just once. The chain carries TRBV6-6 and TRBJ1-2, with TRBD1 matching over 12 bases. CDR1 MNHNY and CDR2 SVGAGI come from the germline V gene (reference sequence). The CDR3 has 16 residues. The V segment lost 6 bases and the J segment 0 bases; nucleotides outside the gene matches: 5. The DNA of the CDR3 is TGTGCCAGCAGACCGGGACAGGGGGCCCCTAACTATGGCTACACCTTC. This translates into CASRPGQGAPNYGYTF.

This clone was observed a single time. CDR3 residues: CASSLGASGSAYNEQFF. The CDR3 nucleotides are TGTGCCAGCAGCTTAGGAGCTAGCGGGTCAGCCTACAATGAGCAGTTCTTC. The chain carries TRBV11-2 and TRBJ2-1, with TRBD2 matching over 8 bases. The J segment lost 2 bases and the V segment lost 1 base, leaving 7 bases of the junction unmatched. This CDR3 has 17 residues. From germline, CDR1 is SGHAT and CDR2 FQNNGV. The entire variable domain, with the rest obtained from reference TRBV11-2 and TRBJ2-1, is as follows: EAGVAQSPRYKIIEKRQSVAFWCNPISGHATLYWYQQILGQGPKLLIQFQNNGVVDDSQLPKDRFSAERLKGVDSTLKIQPAKLEDSAVYLCASSLGASGSAYNEQFFGPGTRLTVL.

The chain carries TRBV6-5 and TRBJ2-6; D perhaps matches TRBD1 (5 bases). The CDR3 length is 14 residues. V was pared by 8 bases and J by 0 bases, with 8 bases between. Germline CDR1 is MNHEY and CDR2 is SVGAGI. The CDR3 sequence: CASAGISGANVLTF. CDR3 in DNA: TGTGCCAGCGCAGGGATCTCTGGGGCCAACGTCCTGACTTTC.